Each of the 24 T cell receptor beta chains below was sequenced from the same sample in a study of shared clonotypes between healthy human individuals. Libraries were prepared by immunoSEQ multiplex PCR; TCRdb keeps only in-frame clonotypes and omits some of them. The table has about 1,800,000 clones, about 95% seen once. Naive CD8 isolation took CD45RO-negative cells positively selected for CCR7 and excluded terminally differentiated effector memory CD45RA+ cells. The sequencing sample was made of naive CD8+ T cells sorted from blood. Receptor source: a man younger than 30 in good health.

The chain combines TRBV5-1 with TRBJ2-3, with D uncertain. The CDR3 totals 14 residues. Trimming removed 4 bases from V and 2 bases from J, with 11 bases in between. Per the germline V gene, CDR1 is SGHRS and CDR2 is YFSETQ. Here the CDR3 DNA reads TGCGCCAGCAGCGTCTACTGGGTCACAGATACGCAGTATTTT. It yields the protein CASSVYWVTDTQYF.

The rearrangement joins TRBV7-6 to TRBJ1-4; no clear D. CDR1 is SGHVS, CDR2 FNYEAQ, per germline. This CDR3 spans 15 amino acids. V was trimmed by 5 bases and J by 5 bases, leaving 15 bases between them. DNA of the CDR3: TGTGCCAGCAGCCATCTGGTTGGGAGGAATGAAAAACTGTTTTTT. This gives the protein CASSHLVGRNEKLFF.

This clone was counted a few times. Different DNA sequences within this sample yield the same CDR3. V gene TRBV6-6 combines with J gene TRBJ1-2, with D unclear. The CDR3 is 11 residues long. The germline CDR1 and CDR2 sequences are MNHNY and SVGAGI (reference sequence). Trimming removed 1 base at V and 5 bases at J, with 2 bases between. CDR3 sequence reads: CASSYLYGYTF. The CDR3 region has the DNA TGTGCCAGCAGTTACTTATATGGCTACACCTTC.

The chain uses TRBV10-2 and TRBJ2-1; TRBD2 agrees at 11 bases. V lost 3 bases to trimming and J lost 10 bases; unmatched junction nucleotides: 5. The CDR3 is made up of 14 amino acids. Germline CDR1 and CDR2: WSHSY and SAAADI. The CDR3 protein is CASSELAGVPEQFF. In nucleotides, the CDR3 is TGCGCCAGCAGTGAACTAGCGGGGGTACCAGAGCAGTTCTTC.

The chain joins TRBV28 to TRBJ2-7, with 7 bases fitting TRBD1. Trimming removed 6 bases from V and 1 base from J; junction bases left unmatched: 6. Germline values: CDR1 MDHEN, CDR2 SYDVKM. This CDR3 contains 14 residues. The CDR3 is CASRPGQWSYEQYF. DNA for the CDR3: TGTGCCAGCAGGCCGGGACAGTGGTCCTACGAGCAGTACTTC.

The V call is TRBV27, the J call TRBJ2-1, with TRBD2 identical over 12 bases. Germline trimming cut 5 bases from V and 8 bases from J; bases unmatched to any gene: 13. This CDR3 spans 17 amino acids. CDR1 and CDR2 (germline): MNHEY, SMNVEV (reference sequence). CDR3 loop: CASSPRPLAGGWYEQFF. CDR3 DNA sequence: TGTGCCAGCAGTCCTCGTCCCCTAGCGGGGGGGTGGTATGAGCAGTTCTTC.

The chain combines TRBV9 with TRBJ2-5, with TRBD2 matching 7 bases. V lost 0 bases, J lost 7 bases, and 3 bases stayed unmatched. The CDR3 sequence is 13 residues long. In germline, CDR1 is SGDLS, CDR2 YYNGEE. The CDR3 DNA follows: TGTGCCAGCAGCGTAGGAGGGGAGGGGACCCAGTACTTC. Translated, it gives CASSVGGEGTQYF.

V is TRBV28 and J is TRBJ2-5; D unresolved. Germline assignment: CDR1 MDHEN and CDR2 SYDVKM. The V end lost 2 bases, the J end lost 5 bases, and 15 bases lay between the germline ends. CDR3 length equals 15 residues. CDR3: CASSLEVRMPETQYF. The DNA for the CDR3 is TGTGCCAGCAGTTTAGAAGTACGGATGCCGGAGACCCAGTACTTC.

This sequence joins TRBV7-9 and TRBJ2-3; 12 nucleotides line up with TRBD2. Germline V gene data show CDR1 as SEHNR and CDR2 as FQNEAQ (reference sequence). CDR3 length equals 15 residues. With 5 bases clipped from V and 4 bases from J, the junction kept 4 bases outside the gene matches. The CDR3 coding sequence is TGTGCCAGCAGCGCGACTAGCGGGAGTTCAGATACGCAGTATTTT. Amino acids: CASSATSGSSDTQYF.

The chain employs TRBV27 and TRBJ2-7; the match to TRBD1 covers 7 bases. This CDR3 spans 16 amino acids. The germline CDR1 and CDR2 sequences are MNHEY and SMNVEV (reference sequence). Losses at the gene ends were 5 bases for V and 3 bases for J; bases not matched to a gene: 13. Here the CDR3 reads CASSGDSAGGNYEQYF. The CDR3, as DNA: TGTGCCAGCAGTGGCGACTCCGCAGGGGGTAACTACGAGCAGTACTTC.

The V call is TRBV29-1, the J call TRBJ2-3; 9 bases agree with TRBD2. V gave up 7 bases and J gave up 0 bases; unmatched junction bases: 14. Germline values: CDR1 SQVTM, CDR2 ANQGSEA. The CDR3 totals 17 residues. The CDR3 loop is CSAITEREVISTDTQYF. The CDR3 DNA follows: TGCAGCGCCATCACAGAGCGGGAGGTAATAAGCACAGATACGCAGTATTTT.

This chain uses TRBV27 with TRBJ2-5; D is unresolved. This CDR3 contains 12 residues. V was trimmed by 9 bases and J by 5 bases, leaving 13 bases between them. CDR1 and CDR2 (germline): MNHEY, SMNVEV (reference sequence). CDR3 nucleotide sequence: TGTGCCAGTGCAAAGGGTGGTGAGACCCAGTACTTC. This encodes CASAKGGETQYF.

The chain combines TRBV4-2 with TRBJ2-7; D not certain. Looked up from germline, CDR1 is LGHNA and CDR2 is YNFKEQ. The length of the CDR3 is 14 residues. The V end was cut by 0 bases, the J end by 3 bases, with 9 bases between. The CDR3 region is CASSQDPGYYEQYF. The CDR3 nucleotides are TGTGCCAGCAGCCAAGATCCAGGCTACTACGAGCAGTACTTC.

The DNA for the CDR3 is TGTGCCAGCAGTTTATCTTGGGGGCAGCCCCAGCATTTT. Encoded protein: CASSLSWGQPQHF. This rearrangement joins TRBV28 to TRBJ1-5, with D possibly matching TRBD1 (5 bases). CDR1 is MDHEN and CDR2 is SYDVKM in the germline V gene. The CDR3 length is 13 residues. Trimming removed 1 base at V and 7 bases at J, with 8 bases between.

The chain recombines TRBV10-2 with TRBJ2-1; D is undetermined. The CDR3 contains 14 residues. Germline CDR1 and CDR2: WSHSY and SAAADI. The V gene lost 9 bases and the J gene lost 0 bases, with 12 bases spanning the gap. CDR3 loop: CASKTRSSYNEQFF. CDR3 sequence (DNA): TGCGCCAGTAAGACTCGGAGCTCCTACAATGAGCAGTTCTTC.

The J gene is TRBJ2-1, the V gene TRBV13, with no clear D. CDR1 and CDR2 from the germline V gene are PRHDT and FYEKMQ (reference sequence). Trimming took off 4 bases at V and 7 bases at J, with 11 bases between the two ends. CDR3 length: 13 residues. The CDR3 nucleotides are TGTGCCAGCAGCTCCCAACTCTCAAATGAGCAGTTCTTC. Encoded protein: CASSSQLSNEQFF.

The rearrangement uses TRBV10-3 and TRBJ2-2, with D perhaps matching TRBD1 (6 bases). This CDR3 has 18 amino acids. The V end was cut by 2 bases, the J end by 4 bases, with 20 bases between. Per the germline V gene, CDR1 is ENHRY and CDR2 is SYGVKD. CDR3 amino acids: CAISEEPGHVISTGELFF. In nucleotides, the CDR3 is TGTGCCATCAGTGAGGAACCGGGACATGTAATCTCCACCGGGGAGCTGTTTTTT.

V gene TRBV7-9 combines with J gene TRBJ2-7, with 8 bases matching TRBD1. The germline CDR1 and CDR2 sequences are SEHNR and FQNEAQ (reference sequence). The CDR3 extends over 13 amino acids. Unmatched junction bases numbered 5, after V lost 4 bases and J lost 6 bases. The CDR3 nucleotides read TGTGCCAGCAGCTACGACAGGGGCGGCGAGCAGTACTTC. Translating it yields CASSYDRGGEQYF.

The CDR3 DNA follows: TGTGCCAGCAGTTACTCGGAGGCTTATGAAGCTTTCTTT. The encoded protein is CASSYSEAYEAFF. This chain joins TRBV6-5 and TRBJ1-1; D gene uncertain. V was shortened by 0 bases and J by 7 bases, with 9 bases between the two germline ends. The CDR3 is made up of 13 amino acids. Germline loops: CDR1 MNHEY, CDR2 SVGAGI.

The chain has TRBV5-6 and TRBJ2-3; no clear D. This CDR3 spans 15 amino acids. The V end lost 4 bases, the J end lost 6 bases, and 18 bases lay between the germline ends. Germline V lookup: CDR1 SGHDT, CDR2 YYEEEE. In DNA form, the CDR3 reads TGTGCCAGCAGCCCGGTCCCCACCCTGGGTGATACGCAGTATTTT. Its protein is CASSPVPTLGDTQYF.

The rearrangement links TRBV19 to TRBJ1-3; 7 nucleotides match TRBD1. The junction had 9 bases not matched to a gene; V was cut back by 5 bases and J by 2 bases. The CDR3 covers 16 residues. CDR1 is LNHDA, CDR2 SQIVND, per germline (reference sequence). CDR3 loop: CASSADREGTGNTIYF. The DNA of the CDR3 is TGTGCCAGTAGTGCCGACAGGGAAGGGACTGGAAACACCATATATTTT. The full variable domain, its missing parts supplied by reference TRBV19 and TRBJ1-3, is DGGITQSPKYLFRKEGQNVTLSCEQNLNHDAMYWYRQDPGQGLRLIYYSQIVNDFQKGDIAEGYSVSREKKESFPLTVTSAQKNPTAFYLCASSADREGTGNTIYFGEGSWLTVV.

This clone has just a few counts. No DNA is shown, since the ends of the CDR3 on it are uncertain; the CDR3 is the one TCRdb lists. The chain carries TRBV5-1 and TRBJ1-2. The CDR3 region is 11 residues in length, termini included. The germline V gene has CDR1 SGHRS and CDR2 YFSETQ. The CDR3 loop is CASSFGNGYTF.

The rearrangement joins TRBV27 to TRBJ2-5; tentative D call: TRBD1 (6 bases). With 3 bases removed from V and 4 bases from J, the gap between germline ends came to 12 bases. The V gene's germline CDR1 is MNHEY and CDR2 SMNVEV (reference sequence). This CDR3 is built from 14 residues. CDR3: CASSFLGASETQYF. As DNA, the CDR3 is TGTGCCAGCAGTTTTCTGGGGGCATCAGAGACCCAGTACTTC.

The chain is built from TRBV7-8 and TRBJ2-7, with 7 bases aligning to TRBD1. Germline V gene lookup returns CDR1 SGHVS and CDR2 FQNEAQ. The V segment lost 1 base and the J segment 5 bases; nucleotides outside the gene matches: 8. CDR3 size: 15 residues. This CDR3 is CASSLEQGGMNEQYF. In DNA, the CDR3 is TGTGCCAGCAGCTTAGAGCAAGGGGGCATGAACGAGCAGTACTTC.